Listed below are T cell receptor beta chains from one sample, sequenced in a study of shared clonotypes between healthy human individuals. Sequencing used immunoSEQ multiplex PCR; TCRdb keeps in-frame clones, though not all of them. This sample carries around 1.5 million clones, 95% to 99% of them seen once, and the ten largest clones take roughly 0.45%. Sequenced: naive CD4+ T cells sorted from blood. The receptors derive from a man aged 25-45 years in good health. Both conserved end residues are part of each CDR3. The D gene is left open where the match is weak. Some rows mark clone size as missing; the rest say once, few, many or name a class of expanded clone.

clone size,V gene,D gene,J gene,CDR3 protein,CDR3 DNA
.,TRBV7-2,TRBD2,TRBJ2-5,CASSSGLAGLGETQYF,TGTGCCAGCAGCTCGGGACTAGCGGGATTAGGAGAGACCCAGTACTTC
.,TRBV5-1,TRBD1,TRBJ2-7,CASSLAGQIYEQYF,TGCGCCAGCAGCTTGGCGGGACAGATCTACGAGCAGTACTTC
.,TRBV28,.,TRBJ1-5,CASSLPWTTDQPQHF,TGTGCCAGCAGTTTACCGTGGACAACCGATCAGCCCCAGCATTTT
.,TRBV5-6,TRBD1,TRBJ1-4,CASSRGDSNEKLFF,TGTGCCAGCAGCAGGGGGGACAGTAATGAAAAACTGTTTTTT
once,TRBV15,.,TRBJ2-5,CATSKELAALGGTQYF,TGTGCCACCAGCAAAGAACTAGCAGCCCTCGGGGGGACCCAGTACTTC
.,TRBV4-3,.,TRBJ1-1,CASSQDPYMNTEAFF,TGCGCCAGCAGCCAAGATCCCTATATGAACACTGAAGCTTTCTTT
.,TRBV7-2,TRBD2,TRBJ2-7,CASSLAPSGGGHEQYF,TGTGCCAGCAGCTTAGCGCCCAGCGGGGGCGGCCACGAGCAGTACTTC
.,TRBV18,.,TRBJ2-2,CASSPLENTGELFF,TGTGCCAGCTCACCACTAGAGAACACCGGGGAGCTGTTTTTT
.,TRBV27,.,TRBJ2-7,CASSTYRDLYEQYF,TGTGCCAGCAGTACTTACAGGGACCTCTACGAGCAGTACTTC
.,TRBV5-4,.,TRBJ2-2,CASNPGNTGELFF,TGTGCCAGCAACCCAGGAAACACCGGGGAGCTGTTTTTT
.,TRBV5-1,TRBD1,TRBJ2-7,CASSSTGTGVGEQYF,TGCGCCAGCAGCTCAACCGGGACAGGGGTAGGGGAGCAGTACTTC
.,TRBV5-3,.,TRBJ2-7,CARSLRQGWYEIHEQYF,TGTGCCAGAAGCTTGCGGCAGGGTTGGTATGAGATCCACGAGCAGTACTTC
.,TRBV7-2,.,TRBJ1-2,CASSLGEALNYGYTF,TGTGCCAGCAGCTTAGGGGAAGCACTTAACTATGGCTACACCTTC
.,TRBV6-5,TRBD1,TRBJ2-7,CASCRDRNDEQYF,TGTGCCAGCTGCCGGGACAGGAATGACGAGCAGTACTTC
.,TRBV18,TRBD1,TRBJ2-1,CASSPPGRTGGKGEQFF,TGTGCCAGCTCACCACCAGGGAGGACAGGGGGCAAGGGGGAGCAGTTCTTC
.,TRBV11-2,.,TRBJ2-1,CASSFRGSGPSIEQFF,TGTGCCAGCAGTTTTAGGGGATCCGGCCCGAGTATTGAGCAGTTCTTC
.,TRBV5-1,.,TRBJ2-2,CASSLGQGNTGELFF,TGCGCCAGCAGCTTGGGGCAGGGGAACACCGGGGAGCTGTTTTTT
.,TRBV14,TRBD2,TRBJ2-1,CASSQGTSGSDEQFF,TGTGCCAGCAGCCAAGGGACTAGCGGGAGCGATGAGCAGTTCTTC
.,TRBV18,.,TRBJ2-1,CASSQRPNEQFF,TGTGCCAGCTCACAAAGGCCCAATGAGCAGTTCTTC
.,TRBV11-2,.,TRBJ2-1,CASSPLDVRQVGYEQFF,TGTGCCAGCAGCCCCTTAGATGTCCGCCAAGTGGGTTATGAGCAGTTCTTC
.,TRBV11-2,TRBD2,TRBJ2-1,CASSLDSGSIYNEQFF,TGTGCCAGCAGCCTAGATAGCGGGAGTATCTACAATGAGCAGTTCTTC
.,TRBV10-1,.,TRBJ2-3,CASSETPQGGTDTQYF,TGCGCCAGCAGTGAGACACCCCAGGGGGGAACAGATACGCAGTATTTT
.,TRBV5-1,.,TRBJ2-1,CASTAGSRNEQFF,TGCGCCAGCACCGCCGGGTCGAGAAATGAGCAGTTCTTC
.,TRBV19,TRBD2,TRBJ2-2,CASSITGGVNTGELFF,TGTGCCAGTAGTATAACCGGGGGGGTGAACACCGGGGAGCTGTTTTTT
.,TRBV30,TRBD1,TRBJ2-2,CAWGQGGGELFF,TGTGCCTGGGGACAGGGTGGCGGGGAGCTGTTTTTT
.,TRBV5-6,.,TRBJ1-3,CASSLTLTSGNTIYF,TGTGCCAGCAGCTTGACACTAACCTCTGGAAACACCATATATTTT
.,TRBV19,TRBD2,TRBJ2-1,CASSMYGELAGVYNEQFF,TGTGCCAGTAGCATGTATGGCGAACTAGCGGGAGTCTACAATGAGCAGTTCTTC
.,TRBV6-4,.,TRBJ2-2,CASSDRPGSGELFF,TGTGCCAGCAGTGACCGACCTGGGTCCGGGGAGCTGTTTTTT
.,TRBV18,.,TRBJ1-1,CASSSLTGANTEAFF,TGTGCCAGCTCATCTTTGACGGGAGCGAACACTGAAGCTTTCTTT
.,TRBV7-7,TRBD1,TRBJ2-5,CASSRDRQETQYF,TGTGCTAGCAGCCGGGACAGACAAGAGACCCAGTACTTC
.,TRBV14,.,TRBJ1-3,CASSRSRSSGNTIYF,TGTGCCAGCAGCCGATCTCGATCCTCTGGAAACACCATATATTTT
.,TRBV28,.,TRBJ2-7,CASSYGRNPYEQYF,TGTGCCAGCAGTTATGGACGGAACCCCTACGAGCAGTACTTC
few,TRBV7-9,.,TRBJ1-1,CASSLEMNTEAFF,TGTGCCAGCAGCTTAGAGATGAACACTGAAGCTTTCTTT
.,TRBV6-5,.,TRBJ2-3,CASSYSFRYAADTQYF,TGTGCCAGCAGTTACTCCTTTAGATACGCGGCAGATACGCAGTATTTT
.,TRBV4-1,TRBD2,TRBJ2-3,CASSQGVAGERADTQYF,TGCGCCAGCAGCCAAGGCGTAGCGGGAGAAAGGGCAGATACGCAGTATTTT
.,TRBV12-5,TRBD1,TRBJ2-5,CASGLRGRKETQYF,TGTGCTAGTGGCCTCAGGGGGCGGAAAGAGACCCAGTACTTC
.,TRBV6-5,.,TRBJ1-2,CASSYGGGGYTF,TGTGCCAGCAGTTATGGCGGGGGGGGCTACACCTTC
.,TRBV5-4,.,TRBJ2-6,CASSLVSASSGANVLTF,TGTGCCAGCAGCTTGGTGAGCGCAAGCTCTGGGGCCAACGTCCTGACTTTC
.,TRBV5-1,TRBD2,TRBJ2-7,CASSLTPPGTSGRNEQYF,TGCGCCAGCAGCTTGACCCCGCCCGGGACTAGCGGGAGAAACGAGCAGTACTTC
.,TRBV28,TRBD2,TRBJ2-4,CASSPQEGGPHIQYF,TGTGCCAGCAGTCCCCAGGAGGGAGGGCCCCACATTCAGTACTTC
.,TRBV5-1,TRBD2,TRBJ2-3,CASSFTTSGSTDTQYF,TGCGCCAGCAGCTTCACGACTAGCGGGAGCACAGATACGCAGTATTTT
once,TRBV6-5,.,TRBJ1-1,CASSYNRGTLSEAFF,TGTGCCAGCAGTTACAATCGGGGGACCTTATCTGAAGCTTTCTTT
once,TRBV4-3,.,TRBJ2-1,CASSQEGRSSYNEQFF,TGCGCCAGCAGCCAAGAAGGAAGGAGCTCCTACAATGAGCAGTTCTTC
.,TRBV6-1,.,TRBJ1-5,CASSENYSNQPQHF,TGTGCCAGCAGTGAGAACTATAGCAATCAGCCCCAGCATTTT
once,TRBV18,.,TRBJ2-1,CASSPSTYNEQFF,TGTGCCAGCTCACCCTCGACGTACAATGAGCAGTTCTTC
.,TRBV29-1,.,TRBJ2-5,CSVEFSVKETQYF,TGCAGCGTTGAGTTTTCAGTAAAAGAGACCCAGTACTTC
.,TRBV7-6,.,TRBJ1-4,CASSSAGLNEKLFF,TGTGCCAGCAGCTCCGCCGGCCTTAATGAAAAACTGTTTTTT
.,TRBV19,TRBD1,TRBJ2-7,CASSSTRGQANEQYF,TGTGCCAGTAGTTCTACTAGAGGACAGGCCAACGAGCAGTACTTC
.,TRBV6-1,.,TRBJ2-1,CASQGMPAEQFF,TGTGCCTCCCAGGGAATGCCGGCTGAGCAGTTCTTC
.,TRBV10-1,.,TRBJ2-7,CASSERTDEQYF,TGCGCCAGCAGTGAGCGGACAGACGAGCAGTACTTC
.,TRBV7-2,TRBD2,TRBJ2-7,CASSLRAGVDEQYF,TGTGCCAGCAGCTTACGAGCGGGAGTAGACGAGCAGTACTTC
.,TRBV12-5,.,TRBJ1-3,CASAQTAIDSGNTIYF,TGTGCTAGTGCCCAGACAGCCATTGACTCTGGAAACACCATATATTTT